This passage covers 26 T cell receptor beta chains from one sample sequenced in a study of siplizumab effects on memory and regulatory T cells. This table comes from immunoSEQ multiplex PCR, and its TCRdb copy is limited to in-frame clones, with some not included. The data hold tens of thousands of clones, with 88% observed a single time. The sample taken for sequencing was Tregs sorted from blood. The receptors come from a human donor in good health.

This chain connects TRBV6-5 to TRBJ1-1; D perhaps matches TRBD1 (6 bases). CDR1 is MNHEY, CDR2 SVGAGI, per germline. Trimming stripped 0 bases from V and 4 bases from J, with 12 bases between. The CDR3 totals 15 residues. This CDR3 reads CASSYSTRGLTEAFF. The CDR3 bases are TGTGCCAGCAGTTACTCGACACGGGGGCTCACTGAAGCTTTCTTT.

The chain uses TRBV6-6 and TRBJ1-2; D might be TRBD1 (6 bases). The germline V gene encodes CDR1 MNHNY and CDR2 SVGAGI (reference sequence). Trimming took off 6 bases at V and 6 bases at J, with 20 bases between the two ends. The CDR3 consists of 15 residues. The CDR3 DNA follows: TGTGCCAGCAGCTACAGTATGGACAGTCCACATGGCTACACCTTC. Encoded protein: CASSYSMDSPHGYTF.

The CDR3 loop reads CASSTTSSRVDEQYF. In nucleotides, the CDR3 is TGTGCCAGCAGCACTACTAGTAGTCGGGTCGACGAGCAGTACTTC. The chain joins TRBV28 to TRBJ2-7; weak D call: TRBD2 (5 bases). V was pared by 6 bases and J by 5 bases, with 20 bases between. This CDR3 is 15 amino acids long. CDR1 MDHEN and CDR2 SYDVKM come from the germline V gene.

This chain connects TRBV2 to TRBJ1-4, with 8 bases identical to TRBD1. The CDR3 is 20 residues long. CDR1 and CDR2 from the germline V gene are SNHLY and FYNNEI. Trimming removed 5 bases from V and 0 bases from J; junction bases left unmatched: 17. CDR3 DNA sequence: TGTGCCAGCAGTCCCACTTTTTTTGACAGGGGAAAAGCAACTAATGAAAAACTGTTTTTT. Translating gives CASSPTFFDRGKATNEKLFF.

This chain connects TRBV10-3 to TRBJ1-2; 8 bases fit TRBD1. The J segment lost 8 bases and the V segment lost 3 bases, leaving 5 bases of the junction unmatched. There are 13 residues in the CDR3. In germline, CDR1 is ENHRY, CDR2 SYGVKD. CDR3 in DNA: TGTGCCATCAGTGACGGACAGGGTGGAGGCTACACCTTC. This translates into CAISDGQGGGYTF.

The chain has TRBV5-4 and TRBJ2-5; D is unclear. The V gene lost 4 bases and the J gene lost 5 bases, with 12 bases spanning the gap. Germline V CDR1 and CDR2: SGHNT, YYREEE (reference sequence). This CDR3 comprises 13 residues. The CDR3 coding sequence is TGTGCCAGCAGCGTTCTAGTGGGGGAGACCCAGTACTTC. Translating it yields CASSVLVGETQYF.

This sequence joins TRBV19 and TRBJ2-2; maybe TRBD1 (5 bases). V was trimmed by 5 bases and J by 5 bases, leaving 15 bases between them. CDR1 LNHDA and CDR2 SQIVND come from the germline V gene (reference sequence). The CDR3 extends over 15 amino acids. The CDR3 DNA sequence: TGTGCCAGTAGTGATCTAGACAGACGAACCGGGGAGCTGTTTTTT. As protein: CASSDLDRRTGELFF.

This sequence joins TRBV11-3 and TRBJ2-3, with 10 bases aligning to TRBD2. In germline, CDR1 is SGHNT, CDR2 YENEEA. This CDR3 is 15 amino acids long. The junction had 9 bases not matched to a gene; V was cut back by 5 bases and J by 7 bases. DNA of the CDR3: TGTGCCAGCAGCCCGGGTTTAGCGGGAGGCCATACGCAGTATTTT. Protein product: CASSPGLAGGHTQYF.

This chain's CDR3 is CASSLPGNLYEQYF. The CDR3 DNA is TGTGCCAGCAGCTTGCCGGGGAATTTGTACGAGCAGTACTTC. The gene calls are TRBV5-6 and TRBJ2-7, with D perhaps TRBD2 (5 bases). This CDR3 is built from 14 residues. Germline V gives CDR1 SGHDT, CDR2 YYEEEE. The V gene lost 1 base and the J gene lost 4 bases, with 12 bases spanning the gap.

This sequence joins TRBV10-2 and TRBJ1-2; D is possibly TRBD1 (6 bases). CDR1 and CDR2 (germline): WSHSY, SAAADI. The CDR3 is 13 residues long. The V and J ends lost 5 bases and 3 bases respectively, with 10 bases between them. DNA for the CDR3: TGCGCCAGCAGTTCCGGACAGTACTATGGCTACACCTTC. Protein product: CASSSGQYYGYTF.

This clone was detected a few times. The chain combines TRBV30 with TRBJ2-3, with TRBD2 identical over 15 bases. CDR1 and CDR2 from the germline V gene are GTSNPN and SVGIG (reference sequence). V was pared by 1 base and J by 3 bases, with 5 bases of the junction left unmatched. This CDR3 has 17 residues. CDR3: CAWSGGTSGRWTDTQYF. The DNA of the CDR3 is TGTGCCTGGAGTGGCGGGACTAGCGGGAGGTGGACAGATACGCAGTATTTT.

Remarks on this clone: The junction differs from germline at one of its ends, possibly a read error. V and J are TRBV18 and TRBJ2-7; D not certain. The CDR3 is 14 residues long. Germline V gene sequence: CDR1 KGHSH, CDR2 LQKENI. For the CDR3, the DNA is TGTGCCAGCTCACCAGGTCTTGACTCCAACGAGCAGTACTTC. Protein product: CASSPGLDSNEQYF.

The V call is TRBV7-2, the J call TRBJ2-1; 10 positions agree with TRBD2. Trimming at V came to 5 bases and at J to 8 bases, leaving 9 bases not matched to a gene. CDR3 size: 15 residues. The germline gives CDR1 SGHTA, CDR2 FQGNSA. The CDR3 is CASSLPSGSRDEQFF. CDR3 coding DNA: TGTGCCAGCAGCCTGCCTAGCGGGAGTCGGGATGAGCAGTTCTTC. Together with reference TRBV7-2 and TRBJ2-1, the CDR3 gives the full variable domain: GAGVSQSPSNKVTEKGKDVELRCDPISGHTALYWYRQSLGQGLEFLIYFQGNSAPDKSGLPSDRFSAERTGGSVSTLTIQRTQQEDSAVYLCASSLPSGSRDEQFFGPGTRLTVL.

The chain uses TRBV9 and TRBJ2-7, with a tentative D call TRBD2 (5 bases). V lost 4 bases and J lost 5, with 25 bases in between. This CDR3 region has 17 residues. The germline CDR1 and CDR2 sequences are SGDLS and YYNGEE. The CDR3 DNA reads as TGTGCCAGCAGCCCGAGCCCCCAACTAGACTCTGGCCACGAGCAGTACTTC. Its protein is CASSPSPQLDSGHEQYF.

This sequence joins TRBV7-9 and TRBJ2-6; D remains unclear. The V and J ends lost 5 bases and 0 bases respectively, with 8 bases between them. Per germline, CDR1 SEHNR and CDR2 FQNEAQ (reference sequence). The CDR3 is 15 amino acids. The CDR3, as DNA: TGTGCCAGCAGCACCAGTCCCTCTGGGGCCAACGTCCTGACTTTC. Translating gives CASSTSPSGANVLTF. Full variable domain (remainder filled in from reference TRBV7-9 and TRBJ2-6): DTGVSQNPRHKITKRGQNVTFRCDPISEHNRLYWYRQTLGQGPEFLTYFQNEAQLEKSRLLSDRFSAERPKGSFSTLEIQRTEQGDSAMYLCASSTSPSGANVLTFGAGSRLTVL.

This sequence joins TRBV19 and TRBJ2-1; D unclear. V dropped 3 bases and J dropped 2 bases, with 14 bases sitting between them. Germline values: CDR1 LNHDA, CDR2 SQIVND (reference sequence). The CDR3 is 16 residues long. CDR3 sequence: CASSMFLDPTYNEQFF. CDR3 coding DNA: TGTGCCAGTAGTATGTTTCTCGACCCCACCTACAATGAGCAGTTCTTC.

The V gene is TRBV27, the J gene TRBJ2-7; a possible D gene is TRBD2 (6 bases). Germline CDR1 reads MNHEY; CDR2 reads SMNVEV (reference sequence). The CDR3 runs 16 residues. The germline V and J ends were trimmed by 1 base and 2 bases, with 15 bases remaining between them. CDR3 sequence reads: CASSLWASVPPYEQYF. For the CDR3, the DNA is TGTGCCAGCAGTTTATGGGCTAGCGTACCCCCCTACGAGCAGTACTTC.

As DNA, the CDR3 is TGTGCCATCAGTCCGGGACTAGCGGGAGTCTACGAGCAGTACTTC. Its translation is CAISPGLAGVYEQYF. The chain carries TRBV10-3 and TRBJ2-7, with TRBD2 identical over 14 bases. CDR1 is ENHRY and CDR2 is SYGVKD in the germline V gene. This CDR3 contains 15 residues. Trimming took 5 bases from V and 3 from J; bases not matched to a gene: 3.

The chain recombines TRBV7-2 with TRBJ2-7; 10 bases align to TRBD1. J was trimmed by 4 bases and V by 2 bases; bases with no gene match: 5. The CDR3 sequence is 15 residues long. The germline CDR1 and CDR2 sequences are SGHTA and FQGNSA. The DNA for the CDR3 is TGTGCCAGCAGCTTAAGAGGACAGGGGGTTTACGAGCAGTACTTC. Translation gives CASSLRGQGVYEQYF.

The chain links TRBV6-6 to TRBJ2-3; D not resolved. Germline values: CDR1 MNHNY, CDR2 SVGAGI (reference sequence). V was cut by 3 bases and J by 6 bases, with 4 bases left in between. This CDR3 has 11 residues. The CDR3 here is CASSYGDTQYF. The CDR3 DNA is TGTGCCAGCAGTTATGGGGATACGCAGTATTTT.

This chain connects TRBV29-1 to TRBJ1-4, with a tentative D call TRBD1 (5 bases). Germline V gene data show CDR1 as SQVTM and CDR2 as ANQGSEA. The V and J ends lost 0 bases and 7 bases respectively, with 9 bases between them. CDR3 size: 13 residues. CDR3 protein: CSVEDPGGEKLFF. The CDR3 nucleotides are TGCAGCGTTGAAGACCCCGGGGGTGAAAAACTGTTTTTT.

V gene TRBV4-3 combines with J gene TRBJ2-2; D is unresolved. Trimming took 1 base from V and 3 from J, leaving 9 bases between them. Germline V gene data show CDR1 as LGHNA and CDR2 as YSLEER. The CDR3 runs to 15 residues. CDR3 sequence (DNA): TGCGCCAGCAGCCAAGCCATTTCCTACACCGGGGAGCTGTTTTTT. Residues: CASSQAISYTGELFF.

The rearrangement uses TRBV2 and TRBJ1-5; maybe TRBD1 (5 bases). Germline V CDR1 and CDR2: SNHLY, FYNNEI. CDR3 length equals 15 residues. V lost 3 bases and J 5 bases, leaving 14 bases between the germline ends. The CDR3 region is CASSEVGGKDQPQHF. In nucleotides, the CDR3 is TGTGCCAGCAGTGAGGTGGGGGGAAAAGATCAGCCCCAGCATTTT.

The rearrangement links TRBV7-2 to TRBJ1-2, with D possibly TRBD1 on 5 matching bases. The germline V and J ends were trimmed by 1 base and 7 bases, with 16 bases remaining between them. This CDR3 is 15 amino acids long. CDR1 is SGHTA and CDR2 is FQGNSA in the germline V gene. CDR3 nucleotide sequence: TGTGCCAGCAGCTTAGATATGCAGGGATTGTTTGGCTACACCTTC. It yields the protein CASSLDMQGLFGYTF. Full variable domain (outside the CDR3, taken from reference TRBV7-2 and TRBJ1-2): GAGVSQSPSNKVTEKGKDVELRCDPISGHTALYWYRQSLGQGLEFLIYFQGNSAPDKSGLPSDRFSAERTGGSVSTLTIQRTQQEDSAVYLCASSLDMQGLFGYTFGSGTRLTVV.

This chain links TRBV27 with TRBJ2-7, with D possibly TRBD1 on 6 matching bases. The CDR3 length is 13 residues. The germline gives CDR1 MNHEY, CDR2 SMNVEV (reference sequence). V was trimmed by 6 bases and J by 2 bases, leaving 11 bases between them. As DNA, the CDR3 is TGTGCCAGCAGGCCAAGGGGGACCTACGAGCAGTACTTC. Residues: CASRPRGTYEQYF.

The gene calls are TRBV30 and TRBJ2-2; D not certain. With 1 base removed from V and 5 bases from J, the gap between germline ends came to 8 bases. This CDR3 has 13 amino acids. Germline values: CDR1 GTSNPN, CDR2 SVGIG (reference sequence). CDR3 residues: CAWSASMTGELFF. The CDR3 nucleotides are TGTGCCTGGAGTGCCTCCATGACCGGGGAGCTGTTTTTT.